Here is one TCR beta chain with its context. The antigen is unknown. This sample stems from a study of T cell repertoires in cytomegalovirus infection. Study observations and caveats: Clonotype analysis showed dominance of the ex vivo response by HLA-C-restricted CMV-specific TCR beta clonotypes.

TCRdb passed the reads through MiXCR, listing each CDR3 protein once. In the table there are 250,000 or so distinct CDR3 sequences, about 17% of which are singletons. V gave up 0 bases and J gave up 5 bases; unmatched junction bases: 7. CDR1 is SGHRS and CDR2 is YFSETQ in the germline V gene. This CDR3 has 16 residues. This rearrangement joins TRBV5-1 to TRBJ2-1; 8 positions match TRBD2. Sample: CD8+ T cells from PBMCs. This receptor was obtained from a human donor in good health (CMV status not recorded). Some clones in this sample may be carry-over from other donors' samples. CDR3 in amino acids: CASSLASGGIDNEQFF. CDR3 nucleotide sequence: TGCGCCAGCAGCTTGGCCTCGGGGGGGATCGACAATGAGCAGTTCTTC.